This record concerns one T cell receptor beta chain sequence. The sample belongs to a study of graft-versus-host responses after intestinal transplantation. Germline loops: CDR1 SQVTM, CDR2 ANQGSEA. CDR3 length: 11 amino acids. The ends were cut back, 7 bases at V and 8 bases at J, with 12 bases in the middle. TCRdb's copy holds only in-frame clones and misses some; the assay was immunoSEQ multiplex PCR. Among more than 12,000 clones listed, about 29% were seen once. V is TRBV29-1 and J is TRBJ2-1, with D unresolved. The clonotype originates from a human patient who received an intestinal transplant. The sample consisted of alloreactive CD4+ T cells from a mixed lymphocyte reaction culture, taken before intestinal transplant. This sample's subset: CFSE-low proliferating T cells sorted from roughly 6-day pre-transplant mixed lymphocyte reaction (GvH or HvG direction). The CDR3 nucleotides are TGCAGCGCCAGACGAGGAGATGAGCAGTTCTTC. This translates into CSARRGDEQFF.